This is a list of T cell receptor beta chains from one sample in a study of CD8 T cells in Susac syndrome. In TCRdb, the immunoSEQ multiplex PCR reads were re-called with MiXCR into one record per CDR3 protein. The sample shows over 70,000 distinct CDR3 sequences, 95% to 96% of them seen only once. The specimen sequenced was CD8+ T cells from PBMCs. The receptors were sampled from a human donor with Susac syndrome. Both conserved end residues are part of each CDR3. D genes are given only for firm matches. Clone size is given for some rows only: seen once, a few or many times, or a class if the clone is expanded.

v_gene: TRBV9; len: 15; abundance: -; j_gene: TRBJ1-4; d_gene: TRBD1; CDR3aa: CASSVRTGGNEKLFF; CDR3nt: TGTGCCAGCAGCGTAAGGACAGGGGGGAATGAAAAACTGTTTTTT
v_gene: TRBV4-3; len: 17; abundance: once; j_gene: TRBJ2-2; d_gene: TRBD2; CDR3aa: CASSQVRAAGETGELFF; CDR3nt: TGCGCCAGCAGCCAAGTACGAGCAGCGGGGGAGACCGGGGAGCTGTTTTTT
v_gene: TRBV7-9; len: 14; abundance: -; j_gene: TRBJ1-5; d_gene: -; CDR3aa: CASSLDSSNQPQHF; CDR3nt: TGTGCCAGCAGCCTTGACAGTAGCAATCAGCCCCAGCATTTT
v_gene: TRBV23-1; len: 19; abundance: -; j_gene: TRBJ1-5; d_gene: TRBD1; CDR3aa: CASSQSGDRASTGNQPQHF; CDR3nt: TGCGCCAGCAGTCAATCTGGCGACAGGGCGTCAACGGGCAATCAGCCCCAGCATTTT
v_gene: TRBV3-1; len: 14; abundance: -; j_gene: TRBJ1-6; d_gene: -; CDR3aa: CASSPQKYNSPLHF; CDR3nt: TGTGCCAGCAGTCCCCAGAAATATAATTCACCCCTCCACTTT
v_gene: TRBV3-1; len: 13; abundance: -; j_gene: TRBJ2-7; d_gene: -; CDR3aa: CASTPGGRYEQYF; CDR3nt: TGTGCCAGCACCCCAGGGGGGAGATACGAGCAGTACTTC
v_gene: TRBV11-2; len: 12; abundance: -; j_gene: TRBJ1-6; d_gene: -; CDR3aa: CASSLAGSPLHF; CDR3nt: TGTGCCAGCAGCCTGGCCGGGTCACCCCTCCACTTT
v_gene: TRBV5-8; len: 14; abundance: -; j_gene: TRBJ1-1; d_gene: -; CDR3aa: CASSLPLPNTEAFF; CDR3nt: TGTGCCAGCAGCTTGCCCCTTCCGAACACTGAAGCTTTCTTT
v_gene: TRBV5-1; len: 13; abundance: -; j_gene: TRBJ1-2; d_gene: -; CDR3aa: CASSEQAHQGYTF; CDR3nt: TGCGCCAGCAGTGAGCAGGCCCATCAGGGCTACACCTTC
v_gene: TRBV20-1; len: 11; abundance: -; j_gene: TRBJ2-7; d_gene: -; CDR3aa: CSAGRIQEQYF; CDR3nt: TGCAGTGCGGGAAGGATACAAGAGCAGTACTTC
v_gene: TRBV5-1; len: 14; abundance: -; j_gene: TRBJ2-7; d_gene: -; CDR3aa: CASSLETGSYEQYF; CDR3nt: TGCGCCAGCAGCTTGGAAACAGGTTCCTACGAGCAGTACTTC
v_gene: TRBV2; len: 15; abundance: once; j_gene: TRBJ1-5; d_gene: -; CDR3aa: CASSAIQPRSQPQHF; CDR3nt: TGTGCCAGCAGTGCAATTCAACCTCGGAGTCAGCCCCAGCATTTT
v_gene: TRBV7-6; len: 16; abundance: -; j_gene: TRBJ2-4; d_gene: TRBD2; CDR3aa: CASSLDGGAGGNIQYF; CDR3nt: TGTGCCAGCAGCTTAGACGGGGGGGCCGGAGGAAACATTCAGTACTTC
v_gene: TRBV6-5; len: 14; abundance: few; j_gene: TRBJ2-5; d_gene: TRBD2; CDR3aa: CASSYFGGQETQYF; CDR3nt: TGTGCCAGCAGTTACTTCGGGGGGCAAGAGACCCAGTACTTC
v_gene: TRBV6-5; len: 14; abundance: -; j_gene: TRBJ1-1; d_gene: TRBD1; CDR3aa: CASSFMDRDTEAFF; CDR3nt: TGTGCCAGCAGTTTCATGGACAGGGACACTGAAGCTTTCTTT
v_gene: TRBV27; len: 13; abundance: -; j_gene: TRBJ2-1; d_gene: -; CDR3aa: CASSLSRYNEQFF; CDR3nt: TGTGCCAGCAGTTTATCGCGTTACAATGAGCAGTTCTTC